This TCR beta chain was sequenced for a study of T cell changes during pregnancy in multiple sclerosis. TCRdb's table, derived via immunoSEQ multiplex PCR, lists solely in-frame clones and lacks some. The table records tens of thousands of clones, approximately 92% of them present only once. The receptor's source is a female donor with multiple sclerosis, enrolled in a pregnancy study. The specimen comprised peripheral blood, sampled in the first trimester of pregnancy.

In DNA, the CDR3 is TGTGCCAGCAGCTTAGCGCAGGACGGGAGGGGATACACCGGGGAGCTGTTTTTT. Amino acids: CASSLAQDGRGYTGELFF. The chain recombines TRBV7-9 with TRBJ2-2; 8 positions match TRBD2. The germline V gene has CDR1 SEHNR and CDR2 FQNEAQ (reference sequence). The V gene end was trimmed by 0 bases and the J gene end by 3 bases; junction bases not matched to a gene: 9. The CDR3 is 18 residues long.